A selection of T cell receptor beta chains follows, all from one sample in a study of shared clonotypes between healthy human individuals. This table comes from immunoSEQ multiplex PCR, and its TCRdb copy is limited to in-frame clones, with some not included. The sample comprises approximately 2,000,000 clones, around 93% of which are singletons, and more than 1.5% rests with the top ten. Sequenced material: naive CD8+ T cells from PBMCs. Every receptor here comes from a man aged 18 to 35 in good health. Some clones in this sample may be carry-over from other donors' samples. Each CDR3 is given with its conserved first and last residue. The D gene is left open where the match is weak. The listing skips clone size in some rows; elsewhere it reads once, few, many or a size class.

v_gene: TRBV4-1; abundance: once; d_gene: TRBD2; j_gene: TRBJ2-1; CDR3aa: CASSQGSGLAGAEQFF; CDR3nt: TGCGCCAGCAGCCAAGGGTCGGGACTAGCGGGAGCTGAGCAGTTCTTC
v_gene: TRBV30; abundance: NA; d_gene: NA; j_gene: TRBJ1-2; CDR3aa: CAWSVGTGPGYGYTF; CDR3nt: TGTGCCTGGAGTGTTGGTACAGGCCCGGGCTATGGCTACACCTTC
v_gene: TRBV5-1; abundance: NA; d_gene: NA; j_gene: TRBJ2-3; CDR3aa: CASSFPQGGMDTQYF; CDR3nt: TGCGCCAGCAGCTTCCCCCAGGGGGGTATGGATACGCAGTATTTT
v_gene: TRBV28; abundance: NA; d_gene: TRBD2; j_gene: TRBJ2-7; CDR3aa: CASSAGGVYEQYF; CDR3nt: TGTGCCAGCAGCGCGGGGGGGGTCTACGAGCAGTACTTC
v_gene: TRBV7-2; abundance: NA; d_gene: TRBD1; j_gene: TRBJ1-2; CDR3aa: CASSPGDSYYGYTF; CDR3nt: TGTGCCAGCAGCCCTGGGGACAGTTACTATGGCTACACCTTC
v_gene: TRBV28; abundance: once; d_gene: NA; j_gene: TRBJ2-5; CDR3aa: CASSFSGTEETQYF; CDR3nt: TGTGCCAGCAGTTTTTCCGGAACTGAAGAGACCCAGTACTTC
v_gene: TRBV14; abundance: NA; d_gene: TRBD1; j_gene: TRBJ2-3; CDR3aa: CASSHRDRGDTQYF; CDR3nt: TGTGCCAGCAGCCACCGGGACAGGGGAGATACGCAGTATTTT
v_gene: TRBV27; abundance: NA; d_gene: NA; j_gene: TRBJ1-2; CDR3aa: CASSLTLGSGRTYGYTF; CDR3nt: TGTGCCAGCAGTTTAACCTTGGGCTCGGGGCGGACCTATGGCTACACCTTC
v_gene: TRBV5-5; abundance: NA; d_gene: NA; j_gene: TRBJ1-1; CDR3aa: CASSLGWGFTEAFF; CDR3nt: TGTGCCAGCAGCTTGGGATGGGGATTCACTGAAGCTTTCTTT
v_gene: TRBV30; abundance: once; d_gene: NA; j_gene: TRBJ2-7; CDR3aa: CAWLGKSYEQYF; CDR3nt: TGTGCCTGGCTGGGTAAGTCCTACGAGCAGTACTTC
v_gene: TRBV19; abundance: NA; d_gene: TRBD2; j_gene: TRBJ2-7; CDR3aa: CASSMGSGSLLVEQYF; CDR3nt: TGTGCCAGTAGTATGGGCAGCGGGAGTCTTTTGGTCGAGCAGTACTTC
v_gene: TRBV7-9; abundance: NA; d_gene: NA; j_gene: TRBJ1-2; CDR3aa: CASGEGSHYGYTF; CDR3nt: TGTGCCAGCGGGGAAGGGAGTCATTATGGCTACACCTTC
v_gene: TRBV19; abundance: NA; d_gene: NA; j_gene: TRBJ1-5; CDR3aa: CASSIAGALQPQHF; CDR3nt: TGTGCCAGTAGTATAGCAGGGGCTCTTCAGCCCCAGCATTTT
v_gene: TRBV13; abundance: NA; d_gene: TRBD1; j_gene: TRBJ2-3; CDR3aa: CASSSGTASTDTQYF; CDR3nt: TGTGCCAGCAGCTCAGGGACAGCGAGCACAGATACGCAGTATTTT
v_gene: TRBV5-1; abundance: once; d_gene: NA; j_gene: TRBJ2-3; CDR3aa: CASTTYVGDTQYF; CDR3nt: TGCGCCAGCACCACTTATGTGGGAGATACGCAGTATTTT
v_gene: TRBV19; abundance: few; d_gene: NA; j_gene: TRBJ1-4; CDR3aa: CASRGGIGEKLFF; CDR3nt: TGTGCCAGCCGAGGGGGAATTGGTGAAAAACTGTTTTTT
v_gene: TRBV27; abundance: once; d_gene: NA; j_gene: TRBJ2-5; CDR3aa: CASRGTRPGAQYF; CDR3nt: TGTGCCAGCAGGGGGACTCGACCTGGGGCCCAGTACTTC
v_gene: TRBV28; abundance: NA; d_gene: NA; j_gene: TRBJ2-5; CDR3aa: CASRRVRGRETQYF; CDR3nt: TGTGCCAGCAGACGAGTCCGGGGGCGCGAGACCCAGTACTTC
v_gene: TRBV28; abundance: NA; d_gene: NA; j_gene: TRBJ1-1; CDR3aa: CASKGRGGGNTEAFF; CDR3nt: TGTGCCAGCAAGGGGCGAGGGGGGGGAAACACTGAAGCTTTCTTT
v_gene: TRBV5-8; abundance: NA; d_gene: TRBD1; j_gene: TRBJ1-5; CDR3aa: CASSLGQGPNNQPQHF; CDR3nt: TGTGCCAGCAGCTTGGGACAGGGGCCTAACAATCAGCCCCAGCATTTT
v_gene: TRBV4-1; abundance: NA; d_gene: NA; j_gene: TRBJ2-7; CDR3aa: CASSQDLSSEQYF; CDR3nt: TGCGCCAGCAGCCAAGATCTATCCTCCGAGCAGTACTTC
v_gene: TRBV7-9; abundance: NA; d_gene: NA; j_gene: TRBJ1-1; CDR3aa: CASSLGSVGTEAFF; CDR3nt: TGTGCCAGCAGCTTAGGGTCTGTGGGTACTGAAGCTTTCTTT
v_gene: TRBV28; abundance: NA; d_gene: NA; j_gene: TRBJ1-4; CDR3aa: CASTSPTGLDATNEKLFF; CDR3nt: TGTGCCAGCACCAGTCCGACAGGTCTCGATGCAACTAATGAAAAACTGTTTTTT
v_gene: TRBV5-6; abundance: NA; d_gene: NA; j_gene: TRBJ1-1; CDR3aa: CASSLGGEAFF; CDR3nt: TGTGCCAGCAGCTTGGGCGGTGAAGCTTTCTTT
v_gene: TRBV6-1; abundance: NA; d_gene: TRBD1; j_gene: TRBJ2-1; CDR3aa: CASGRDRGSYNEQFF; CDR3nt: TGTGCCAGCGGCCGGGACAGGGGGTCCTACAATGAGCAGTTCTTC
v_gene: TRBV27; abundance: NA; d_gene: NA; j_gene: TRBJ2-2; CDR3aa: CASRVGDTGELFF; CDR3nt: TGTGCCAGCAGAGTCGGGGACACCGGGGAGCTGTTTTTT
v_gene: TRBV10-1; abundance: NA; d_gene: NA; j_gene: TRBJ2-7; CDR3aa: CASSEYGRVGEQYF; CDR3nt: TGCGCCAGCAGTGAGTATGGCAGGGTGGGCGAGCAGTACTTC
v_gene: TRBV7-2; abundance: NA; d_gene: NA; j_gene: TRBJ1-2; CDR3aa: CASSLGIDGYTF; CDR3nt: TGTGCCAGCAGCCTCGGGATTGATGGCTACACCTTC
v_gene: TRBV7-3; abundance: NA; d_gene: NA; j_gene: TRBJ2-7; CDR3aa: CASSPIKRASYEQYF; CDR3nt: TGTGCCAGCAGTCCTATCAAGCGGGCCTCCTACGAGCAGTACTTC
v_gene: TRBV6-5; abundance: NA; d_gene: NA; j_gene: TRBJ2-7; CDR3aa: CASSLRVGGSYEQYF; CDR3nt: TGTGCCAGCAGTCTCCGGGTGGGGGGTTCGTATGAGCAGTACTTC
v_gene: TRBV29-1; abundance: NA; d_gene: NA; j_gene: TRBJ2-2; CDR3aa: CSVLQANLGGELFF; CDR3nt: TGCAGCGTCCTACAGGCTAACCTGGGCGGGGAGCTGTTTTTT
v_gene: TRBV13; abundance: NA; d_gene: NA; j_gene: TRBJ2-5; CDR3aa: CASSLRGKETQYF; CDR3nt: TGTGCCAGCAGCTTACGCGGTAAAGAGACCCAGTACTTC
v_gene: TRBV7-2; abundance: NA; d_gene: NA; j_gene: TRBJ2-7; CDR3aa: CASSVPGDEQYF; CDR3nt: TGTGCCAGCAGTGTCCCGGGCGACGAGCAGTACTTC
v_gene: TRBV28; abundance: NA; d_gene: TRBD2; j_gene: TRBJ2-1; CDR3aa: CASRGAGTSGEDEQFF; CDR3nt: TGTGCCAGCAGGGGGGCGGGGACTAGCGGAGAGGATGAGCAGTTCTTC
v_gene: TRBV19; abundance: NA; d_gene: NA; j_gene: TRBJ2-1; CDR3aa: CASSIYSHNEQFF; CDR3nt: TGTGCCAGTAGTATATACAGCCACAATGAGCAGTTCTTC
v_gene: TRBV28; abundance: NA; d_gene: NA; j_gene: TRBJ2-6; CDR3aa: CASSIGRGYGANVLTF; CDR3nt: TGTGCCAGCAGTATAGGAAGGGGTTATGGGGCCAACGTCCTGACTTTC
v_gene: TRBV4-3; abundance: NA; d_gene: NA; j_gene: TRBJ2-2; CDR3aa: CASSQGVGNGTKITGELFF; CDR3nt: TGCGCCAGCAGCCAAGGGGTCGGGAACGGGACAAAAATTACCGGGGAGCTGTTTTTT
v_gene: TRBV27; abundance: NA; d_gene: NA; j_gene: TRBJ1-2; CDR3aa: CASSLGGRNYGYTF; CDR3nt: TGTGCCAGCAGCCTGGGAGGGCGCAACTATGGCTACACCTTC
v_gene: TRBV30; abundance: NA; d_gene: NA; j_gene: TRBJ1-6; CDR3aa: CAWLSSYNSPLHF; CDR3nt: TGTGCCTGGCTAAGCTCCTATAATTCACCCCTCCACTTT
v_gene: TRBV5-1; abundance: NA; d_gene: TRBD2; j_gene: TRBJ2-2; CDR3aa: CASSLIGTSGSVGELFF; CDR3nt: TGCGCCAGCAGCTTAATCGGGACTAGCGGGAGTGTCGGGGAGCTGTTTTTT
v_gene: TRBV30; abundance: NA; d_gene: NA; j_gene: TRBJ1-5; CDR3aa: CAWSVAVSNQPQHF; CDR3nt: TGTGCCTGGAGTGTAGCAGTTAGCAATCAGCCCCAGCATTTT
v_gene: TRBV5-1; abundance: NA; d_gene: TRBD2; j_gene: TRBJ2-1; CDR3aa: CASSLGRGTSNEQFF; CDR3nt: TGCGCCAGCAGCTTGGGGCGCGGGACTAGCAATGAGCAGTTCTTC
v_gene: TRBV10-2; abundance: NA; d_gene: NA; j_gene: TRBJ1-1; CDR3aa: CASSGQLNTEAFF; CDR3nt: TGCGCCAGCAGTGGACAGCTGAACACTGAAGCTTTCTTT
v_gene: TRBV13; abundance: NA; d_gene: TRBD1; j_gene: TRBJ2-1; CDR3aa: CASSSLGQGEGNEQFF; CDR3nt: TGTGCCAGCAGCAGCCTGGGGCAGGGGGAAGGCAATGAGCAGTTCTTC
v_gene: TRBV4-1; abundance: NA; d_gene: NA; j_gene: TRBJ2-1; CDR3aa: CASSLTPTPSNEQFF; CDR3nt: TGCGCCAGCAGCCTAACACCCACCCCGAGCAATGAGCAGTTCTTC
v_gene: TRBV7-9; abundance: NA; d_gene: NA; j_gene: TRBJ2-7; CDR3aa: CASSLTGGDYEQYF; CDR3nt: TGTGCCAGCAGCTTGACCGGGGGCGACTACGAGCAGTACTTC
v_gene: TRBV19; abundance: NA; d_gene: NA; j_gene: TRBJ2-7; CDR3aa: CASSISLAVDYEQYF; CDR3nt: TGTGCCAGTAGTATATCGCTAGCCGTAGACTACGAGCAGTACTTC
v_gene: TRBV19; abundance: once; d_gene: TRBD1; j_gene: TRBJ1-2; CDR3aa: CASIGQDPEFNYGYTF; CDR3nt: TGTGCCAGTATAGGACAGGATCCGGAATTTAACTATGGCTACACCTTC
v_gene: TRBV7-9; abundance: NA; d_gene: TRBD2; j_gene: TRBJ2-3; CDR3aa: CASSSGLAGSDTQYF; CDR3nt: TGTGCCAGCAGCTCAGGACTAGCGGGATCAGATACGCAGTATTTT
v_gene: TRBV25-1; abundance: NA; d_gene: TRBD2; j_gene: TRBJ2-7; CDR3aa: CASSDPGGLEDEQYF; CDR3nt: TGTGCCAGCAGTGACCCCGGGGGGTTGGAGGACGAGCAGTACTTC
v_gene: TRBV7-9; abundance: NA; d_gene: NA; j_gene: TRBJ1-5; CDR3aa: CASSSTGINQPQHF; CDR3nt: TGTGCCAGCAGCTCAACGGGGATAAATCAGCCCCAGCATTTT
v_gene: TRBV10-3; abundance: NA; d_gene: TRBD1; j_gene: TRBJ2-2; CDR3aa: CAISESGQGQGNTGELFF; CDR3nt: TGTGCCATCAGTGAGTCAGGACAGGGGCAGGGGAACACCGGGGAGCTGTTTTTT
v_gene: TRBV7-9; abundance: NA; d_gene: NA; j_gene: TRBJ1-5; CDR3aa: CASSLGGLSLVGNQPQHF; CDR3nt: TGTGCCAGCAGCTTAGGTGGTTTGTCCTTAGTCGGCAATCAGCCCCAGCATTTT